Each of the 14 T cell receptor beta chains below was sequenced from the same sample in a study of glioma-infiltrating T cells after dendritic cell vaccination. Only in-frame clones appear in the TCRdb table, and some are missing; sequencing was by immunoSEQ multiplex PCR. The data contain roughly 98,000 clones, 85% to 90% of them seen just once; the ten biggest clones take up about 15%. Specimen: blood, collected before dendritic cell vaccination. The receptor source for this set is a human donor with glioblastoma.

The chain has TRBV9 and TRBJ1-1; no clear D. The CDR3 loop spans 14 amino acids. Trimming cost V 1 base and J 3 bases, with 10 bases left between them. Germline-derived CDR1 and CDR2 are SGDLS and YYNGEE. Written as DNA, the CDR3 is TGTGCCAGCAGCGTACACCGGAGGGACACTGAAGCTTTCTTT. Its translation: CASSVHRRDTEAFF. Variable domain in full (rest from reference TRBV9 and TRBJ1-1): DSGVTQTPKHLITATGQRVTLRCSPRSGDLSVYWYQQSLDQGLQFLIQYYNGEERAKGNILERFSAQQFPDLHSELNLSSLELGDSALYFCASSVHRRDTEAFFGQGTRLTVV.

The V call is TRBV2, the J call TRBJ2-3; D is unclear. Germline-derived CDR1 and CDR2 are SNHLY and FYNNEI. This CDR3 is built from 16 residues. V was cut by 3 bases and J by 0 bases, with 13 bases left in between. In DNA, the CDR3 is TGTGCCAGCAGTGACCTAGACCCAACTAGCACAGATACGCAGTATTTT. This sequence encodes CASSDLDPTSTDTQYF.

The chain combines TRBV14 with TRBJ1-5; weak D call: TRBD1 (5 bases). The germline V gene has CDR1 SGHDN and CDR2 FVKESK. V was shortened by 1 base and J by 5 bases, with 12 bases between the two germline ends. The CDR3 has 15 amino acids. In nucleotides, the CDR3 is TGTGCCAGCAGCCAAGGGGAGGGGACCCATCAGCCCCAGCATTTT. This translates into CASSQGEGTHQPQHF.

This clone has only one observation. The chain joins TRBV25-1 to TRBJ2-5; the D is unclear. Trimming stripped 1 base from V and 5 bases from J, with 2 bases between. This CDR3 is 11 amino acids long. CDR1 and CDR2 from the germline V gene are MGHDK and SYGVNS. The CDR3 here is CASSESETQYF. CDR3 DNA sequence: TGTGCCAGCAGTGAATCTGAGACCCAGTACTTC. Full variable domain (remainder filled in from reference TRBV25-1 and TRBJ2-5): EADIYQTPRYLVIGTGKKITLECSQTMGHDKMYWYQQDPGMELHLIHYSYGVNSTEKGDLSSESTVSRIRTEHFPLTLESARPSHTSQYLCASSESETQYFGPGTRLLVL.

The chain has TRBV9 and TRBJ2-5, with 10 bases identical to TRBD2. The V and J ends lost 0 bases and 4 bases, in that order; junction bases with no gene match: 0. Per germline, CDR1 SGDLS and CDR2 YYNGEE. CDR3 size: 14 residues. CDR3: CASSVGTSGETQYF. The CDR3 DNA reads as TGTGCCAGCAGCGTAGGGACTAGCGGAGAGACCCAGTACTTC. Using reference TRBV9 and TRBJ2-5 for the parts outside the CDR3, the full variable domain is DSGVTQTPKHLITATGQRVTLRCSPRSGDLSVYWYQQSLDQGLQFLIQYYNGEERAKGNILERFSAQQFPDLHSELNLSSLELGDSALYFCASSVGTSGETQYFGPGTRLLVL.

This clone appeared a few times. The chain uses TRBV7-9 and TRBJ2-7; TRBD1 might be the D (5 bases). V lost 11 bases, J lost 5 bases, and 16 bases lay in between. The CDR3 runs 12 residues. The germline gives CDR1 SEHNR, CDR2 FQNEAQ (reference sequence). As DNA, the CDR3 is TGTGCCCCCCGACAGTTGGCCCACGAGCAGTACTTC. Translating gives CAPRQLAHEQYF. Drawing the rest from reference TRBV7-9 and TRBJ2-7, the complete variable domain is DTGVSQNPRHKITKRGQNVTFRCDPISEHNRLYWYRQTLGQGPEFLTYFQNEAQLEKSRLLSDRFSAERPKGSFSTLEIQRTEQGDSAMYLCAPRQLAHEQYFGPGTRLTVT.

J is TRBJ2-2 and V is TRBV7-8; 7 bases match TRBD1. CDR1 is SGHVS and CDR2 is FQNEAQ in the germline V gene. After removal of 4 bases from V and 7 bases from J, the junction contained 15 bases not matched to a gene. This CDR3 is 17 amino acids long. Written as DNA, the CDR3 is TGTGCCAGCAGCTCAACCCCCGGGACAGCAATTAACGGGGAGCTGTTTTTT. Its translation: CASSSTPGTAINGELFF.

The chain is built from TRBV29-1 and TRBJ1-2; D possibly corresponds to TRBD1 (5 bases). This CDR3 has 16 residues. Trimming took off 2 bases at V and 2 bases at J, with 18 bases between the two ends. In germline, CDR1 is SQVTM, CDR2 ANQGSEA. CDR3 sequence: CSVERRVQGENYGYTF. DNA for the CDR3: TGCAGCGTTGAAAGACGGGTTCAGGGCGAGAACTATGGCTACACCTTC.

The chain uses TRBV2 and TRBJ2-7, with a possible D match to TRBD2 (6 bases). The V gene lost 1 base and the J gene lost 3 bases, with 13 bases spanning the gap. The CDR3 covers 15 residues. CDR1 is SNHLY, CDR2 FYNNEI, per germline. CDR3 amino acids: CASSEGWGGVYEQYF. The CDR3 DNA sequence: TGTGCCAGCAGTGAAGGGTGGGGCGGGGTCTACGAGCAGTACTTC.

V gene TRBV18 combines with J gene TRBJ1-5; 10 bases line up with TRBD1. The germline CDR1 and CDR2 sequences are KGHSH and LQKENI. The CDR3 sequence is 15 residues long. The J segment lost 6 bases and the V segment lost 5 bases, leaving 7 bases of the junction unmatched. The CDR3 loop is CASSASGQGVQPQHF. In nucleotides, the CDR3 is TGTGCCAGCTCAGCCAGCGGACAGGGGGTTCAGCCCCAGCATTTT.

The V call is TRBV6-8, the J call TRBJ2-5; 13 bases align to TRBD2. In germline, CDR1 is MNHGY, CDR2 SAAAGT. The CDR3 spans 19 residues. With V trimmed by 2 bases and J by 0 bases, 9 bases remained unmatched. CDR3 sequence (DNA): TGTGCCAGCAGTTACCCGATACTAGCGGGGGGGCCCAACCAAGAGACCCAGTACTTC. Its protein is CASSYPILAGGPNQETQYF.

The CDR3 DNA is TGCGCCAGCAGCCTCGGGACAGGGGCGGTAGAGCAGTACTTC. It yields the protein CASSLGTGAVEQYF. V gene TRBV5-1 combines with J gene TRBJ2-7; 10 bases agree with TRBD1. The length of the CDR3 is 14 residues. Germline V CDR1 and CDR2: SGHRS, YFSETQ. Trimming cost V 4 bases and J 7 bases; bases outside gene matches: 8.

V usage is TRBV4-1 and J usage is TRBJ2-6, with D perhaps matching TRBD1 (5 bases). Per the germline V gene, CDR1 is MGHRA and CDR2 is YSYEKL. Trimming removed 1 base from V and 0 bases from J, with 7 bases in between. The CDR3 is made up of 16 amino acids. CDR3 bases: TGCGCCAGCAGCCAAGGTGGGGCCTCTGGGGCCAACGTCCTGACTTTC. It is translated as CASSQGGASGANVLTF.

The chain uses TRBV7-3 and TRBJ1-2, with D unclear. V was pared by 5 bases and J by 0 bases, with 13 bases between. CDR3 length equals 15 residues. Germline assignment: CDR1 SGHTA and CDR2 FQGTGA. CDR3 region: CASSKGGGANYGYTF. The CDR3 DNA reads TGTGCCAGCAGCAAAGGAGGCGGAGCTAACTATGGCTACACCTTC.